This entry describes one T cell receptor (beta chain). Antigen unknown. It was with a sample-barcoded 5' primer and a J-beta primer mix that a second PCR of roughly 7 to 12 cycles was run. TCRdb independently ran MiXCR on the 5' RACE reads; one entry per CDR3 protein. This table has fewer than 800,000 distinct CDR3 sequences, 21% appearing once. The sample belongs to a study of blood T cells in healthy people across ages. Broader study findings: Samples with more naive T cells showed higher observed beta diversity. For the donors, CMV status was unknown and possibly confounded expanded clonotype changes.

Material for sequencing was blood. This TCR came from a man aged 65 to 85 in good health.

Here the CDR3 reads CASSFVQSREAFF. CDR3 sequence (DNA): TGTGCCAGCAGTTTTGTCCAGTCTAGGGAAGCTTTCTTT. This chain joins TRBV28 and TRBJ1-1; D is unclear. The CDR3 is 13 amino acids. The germline CDR1 and CDR2 sequences are MDHEN and SYDVKM. Between the trimmed V and J ends, which lost 3 bases and 8 bases, there was a span of 13 bases.